Listed below are T cell receptor beta chains from one sample, sequenced in a study of T cell changes during pregnancy in multiple sclerosis. Sequencing used immunoSEQ multiplex PCR; TCRdb keeps in-frame clones, though not all of them. This repertoire shows some 80,000 clones, 80% to 90% found once; its top ten account for over 0.8%. The sample consisted of peripheral blood, taken in the first trimester of pregnancy. All receptors derive from a female donor in good health, enrolled as a control in a pregnancy study. Both conserved end residues are part of each CDR3. The D gene is left open where the match is weak. The size entry is marked missing in some rows and otherwise reads once, few, many or a size class.

abundance,d_gene,j_gene,v_gene,CDR3aa,CDR3nt
medium-sized,.,TRBJ2-7,TRBV6-5,CASSPDSHEQYF,TGTGCCAGCAGCCCAGACTCCCACGAGCAGTACTTC
.,TRBD1,TRBJ1-2,TRBV5-1,CASSHGQGDGYTF,TGCGCCAGCAGCCACGGACAGGGCGATGGCTACACCTTC
.,TRBD1,TRBJ1-3,TRBV19,CASSARQGVNTIYF,TGTGCCAGTAGCGCAAGACAGGGGGTGAACACCATATATTTT
.,TRBD1,TRBJ1-2,TRBV4-1,CASSQATGVYGYTF,TGCGCCAGCAGCCAAGCAACAGGGGTTTATGGCTACACCTTC
.,.,TRBJ2-7,TRBV7-2,CASIQGTGHSYEQYF,TGTGCCAGCATCCAGGGGACGGGACACAGCTACGAGCAGTACTTC
.,.,TRBJ2-1,TRBV21-1,CASSKEDSFYNEQFF,TGTGCCAGCAGCAAAGAGGACAGCTTCTACAATGAGCAGTTCTTC
.,TRBD1,TRBJ2-5,TRBV5-1,CASSWGQASETQYF,TGCGCCAGCAGCTGGGGACAGGCTAGTGAGACCCAGTACTTC
.,.,TRBJ1-6,TRBV19,CASRLTAYSPLHF,TGTGCCAGTAGACTGACAGCGTATTCACCCCTCCACTTT
once,.,TRBJ2-3,TRBV5-1,CASSLDNPDTQYF,TGCGCCAGCAGCTTGGACAATCCAGATACGCAGTATTTT
.,.,TRBJ2-1,TRBV6-6,CASSPVYYNEQFF,TGTGCCAGCAGCCCAGTGTACTACAATGAGCAGTTCTTC
.,TRBD1,TRBJ2-3,TRBV9,CASSDPGQGASDTQYF,TGTGCCAGCAGCGATCCGGGACAGGGGGCATCAGATACGCAGTATTTT
few,.,TRBJ1-6,TRBV5-1,CASSLLAGSYNSPLHF,TGCGCCAGCAGCTTGTTGGCAGGTTCCTATAATTCACCCCTCCACTTT
.,TRBD1,TRBJ1-1,TRBV5-6,CASRWGQLNTEAFF,TGTGCCAGCAGGTGGGGACAGTTAAACACTGAAGCTTTCTTT
few,.,TRBJ1-2,TRBV7-9,CASSNRDYGYTF,TGTGCCAGCAGCAACAGGGACTATGGCTACACCTTC
.,TRBD2,TRBJ2-3,TRBV11-2,CASSPRLAGGADTDTQYF,TGTGCCAGCAGCCCTCGACTAGCGGGAGGGGCCGACACAGATACGCAGTATTTT
.,TRBD2,TRBJ2-1,TRBV9,CASSVDPGRAKYNEQFF,TGTGCCAGCAGCGTAGACCCCGGGAGGGCCAAGTACAATGAGCAGTTCTTC
.,.,TRBJ2-5,TRBV19,CASSINPGHGETQYF,TGTGCCAGTAGTATAAATCCAGGGCATGGAGAGACCCAGTACTTC
.,.,TRBJ1-4,TRBV28,CASSFGGNNEKLFF,TGTGCCAGCAGTTTTGGGGGGAATAATGAAAAACTGTTTTTT
many,TRBD2,TRBJ2-2,TRBV18,CASSPTAGANTGELFF,TGTGCCAGCTCACCAACCGCGGGAGCCAACACCGGGGAGCTGTTTTTT
.,.,TRBJ1-4,TRBV30,CAWSVQGMGKLFF,TGTGCCTGGAGTGTACAGGGCATGGGGAAACTGTTTTTT
few,TRBD2,TRBJ2-1,TRBV10-2,CASSAGTSGRVGEQFF,TGCGCCAGCAGCGCCGGGACTAGCGGGAGGGTCGGTGAGCAGTTCTTC
.,.,TRBJ2-1,TRBV6-4,CASSGIPSSYNEQFF,TGTGCCAGCAGCGGGATTCCCAGCTCCTACAATGAGCAGTTCTTC
.,.,TRBJ1-1,TRBV2,CASSDVKLNTEAFF,TGTGCCAGCAGTGATGTCAAATTGAACACTGAAGCTTTCTTT
.,.,TRBJ2-1,TRBV4-1,CASSQGRSSYNEQFF,TGCGCCAGCAGCCAAGGGAGGAGCTCCTACAATGAGCAGTTCTTC
.,TRBD1,TRBJ2-7,TRBV4-1,CASSPQRTGWTYEQYF,TGCGCCAGCAGCCCGCAGCGGACAGGGTGGACCTACGAGCAGTACTTC
.,.,TRBJ1-6,TRBV5-1,CASSLPGQGSPLHF,TGCGCCAGCAGCTTACCGGGACAAGGCTCACCCCTCCACTTT
.,TRBD1,TRBJ1-5,TRBV25-1,CASSPTGGNQPQHF,TGTGCCAGCAGCCCCACAGGGGGCAATCAGCCCCAGCATTTT
.,.,TRBJ1-1,TRBV7-6,CASSLSRNTEAFF,TGTGCCAGCAGCTTATCCCGGAACACTGAAGCTTTCTTT
once,TRBD1,TRBJ2-5,TRBV10-3,CAISELPPGQGTGKTQYF,TGTGCCATCAGTGAGTTGCCCCCGGGACAGGGGACGGGGAAGACCCAGTACTTC
.,TRBD1,TRBJ2-2,TRBV7-2,CASYRGLYTGELFF,TGTGCCAGCTACAGGGGGCTGTACACCGGGGAGCTGTTTTTT
.,.,TRBJ1-2,TRBV9,CASSVVGGVVNYGYTF,TGTGCCAGCAGCGTAGTCGGAGGGGTAGTCAACTATGGCTACACCTTC
.,.,TRBJ1-3,TRBV10-3,CAISDRRSSGNTIYF,TGTGCCATCAGTGACAGGCGTTCCTCTGGAAACACCATATATTTT
.,TRBD2,TRBJ2-7,TRBV27,CASRTGLASHEQYF,TGTGCCAGCAGAACGGGACTAGCGTCCCACGAGCAGTACTTC
.,TRBD1,TRBJ2-7,TRBV10-3,CAISAAGTGRGEQYF,TGTGCCATCAGTGCGGCCGGGACAGGGCGGGGCGAGCAGTACTTC
few,.,TRBJ1-1,TRBV5-4,CASSWRGGGEAFF,TGTGCCAGCAGCTGGAGGGGCGGGGGTGAAGCTTTCTTT
.,TRBD1,TRBJ1-1,TRBV7-2,CASSLDRGRSTEAFF,TGTGCCAGCAGCTTAGACAGGGGGAGATCTACTGAAGCTTTCTTT
.,TRBD2,TRBJ2-1,TRBV4-1,CASSQVDMGLAINEQFF,TGCGCCAGCAGCCAAGTTGACATGGGACTAGCGATCAATGAGCAGTTCTTC
.,TRBD1,TRBJ1-2,TRBV5-1,CASSPGQTIYGYTF,TGCGCCAGCAGCCCGGGACAGACGATCTATGGCTACACCTTC
.,TRBD2,TRBJ2-3,TRBV9,CASSVGSGLSTDTQYF,TGTGCCAGCAGCGTAGGTAGCGGGTTAAGCACAGATACGCAGTATTTT
.,TRBD1,TRBJ2-1,TRBV4-1,CASSQHPGTGAYNEQFF,TGCGCCAGCAGCCAGCATCCCGGGACAGGGGCCTACAATGAGCAGTTCTTC
.,TRBD2,TRBJ2-1,TRBV7-7,CASSSGLSGTDEQFF,TGTGCTAGCAGCTCAGGGTTGAGCGGGACCGATGAGCAGTTCTTC
.,TRBD1,TRBJ1-1,TRBV28,CASRARTGSTEAFF,TGTGCCAGCAGGGCCCGGACAGGGTCCACTGAAGCTTTCTTT
.,TRBD1,TRBJ1-1,TRBV5-4,CASSQGQGGTEAFF,TGTGCCAGCAGCCAAGGACAGGGTGGCACTGAAGCTTTCTTT
.,.,TRBJ2-2,TRBV7-9,CASSLRQPTRANTGELFF,TGTGCCAGCAGCTTACGACAGCCGACTAGAGCGAACACCGGGGAGCTGTTTTTT
.,.,TRBJ2-1,TRBV7-8,CASSVMPSAVYNEQFF,TGTGCCAGCAGCGTCATGCCGTCTGCGGTTTACAATGAGCAGTTCTTC
.,TRBD1,TRBJ2-7,TRBV19,CASSPAPTGYEQYF,TGTGCCAGTAGTCCCGCCCCGACAGGGTACGAGCAGTACTTC
.,TRBD2,TRBJ2-3,TRBV7-9,CASSSSTSGISTDTQYF,TGTGCCAGCAGCTCCTCGACTAGCGGGATTAGCACAGATACGCAGTATTTT
.,.,TRBJ2-2,TRBV7-9,CASSLVRGTGELFF,TGTGCCAGCAGCTTAGTCAGGGGCACCGGGGAGCTGTTTTTT
.,TRBD1,TRBJ2-5,TRBV6-6,CASSRDRGQETQYF,TGTGCCAGCAGTAGGGACAGGGGTCAAGAGACCCAGTACTTC
.,TRBD1,TRBJ1-1,TRBV6-1,CASSTRQGVTEAFF,TGTGCCAGCAGTACCCGACAGGGGGTCACTGAAGCTTTCTTT
.,TRBD1,TRBJ1-2,TRBV7-9,CASSQGDSINYGYTF,TGTGCCAGCAGCCAAGGGGACAGTATTAACTATGGCTACACCTTC
.,TRBD1,TRBJ2-7,TRBV27,CASRDRGTYEQYF,TGTGCCAGCAGGGACAGGGGTACCTACGAGCAGTACTTC
once,.,TRBJ1-5,TRBV28,CASSLRQRSGNQPQHF,TGTGCCAGCAGTTTGAGACAGAGAAGTGGCAATCAGCCCCAGCATTTT